The rows below give T cell receptor beta chains drawn from one sample of a study of human T cells and chemical hapten exposure. TCRdb reanalysed the RACE reads using MiXCR and keeps one entry per CDR3 protein. This sample has about 380,000 distinct CDR3 sequences, with approximately 5% found just once. Sequenced material: whole blood, taken in connection with sensitization to the hapten diphenylcyclopropenone (DPC). These TCRs come from a woman in her 50s with alopecia areata. Some clones in this sample may be carry-over from other donors' samples. The CDR3 runs from the conserved cysteine through the conserved F or W. The order of the fields is CDR3 DNA, CDR3 protein, CDR3 length, V gene, J gene, clone size, D gene. D genes are given only for firm matches. Size is omitted from some rows. Given values are once, few, many or a class for expanded clones.

CDR3nt: TGCGCCAGCAGCTCTACTGGACAGACAAGTAACTATGGCTACACCTTC; CDR3aa: CASSSTGQTSNYGYTF; len: 16; v_gene: TRBV5-1; j_gene: TRBJ1-2; abundance: -; d_gene: -
CDR3nt: TGTGCCAGCAATCTACGGGGGCGAGGGGCCAACGTCCTGACTTTC; CDR3aa: CASNLRGRGANVLTF; len: 15; v_gene: TRBV28; j_gene: TRBJ2-6; abundance: -; d_gene: -
CDR3nt: TGCGCCAGCAGCCAAGGTATCGGGGCCACAGATACGCAGTATTTT; CDR3aa: CASSQGIGATDTQYF; len: 15; v_gene: TRBV4-1; j_gene: TRBJ2-3; abundance: -; d_gene: -
CDR3nt: TGTGCCAGCAGTTACGGGGCAGGGAGTCTTACGCAGTATTTT; CDR3aa: CASSYGAGSLTQYF; len: 14; v_gene: TRBV6-2/TRBV6-3; j_gene: TRBJ2-3; abundance: many; d_gene: -
CDR3nt: TGCGCCAGCAGGACCGACAGGAAAGAGACCCAGTACTTC; CDR3aa: CASRTDRKETQYF; len: 13; v_gene: TRBV5-1; j_gene: TRBJ2-5; abundance: many; d_gene: -
CDR3nt: TGTGCCAGCGGCTTACCGATGAACGCCGGGGAGCTGTTTTTT; CDR3aa: CASGLPMNAGELFF; len: 14; v_gene: TRBV27; j_gene: TRBJ2-2; abundance: -; d_gene: -
CDR3nt: TGCGCCAGCAGCTTGGTTCTAAAAGAGACCCAGTACTTC; CDR3aa: CASSLVLKETQYF; len: 13; v_gene: TRBV5-1; j_gene: TRBJ2-5; abundance: many; d_gene: -
CDR3nt: TGCGCCAGCAGCCAAGAGAGGGGGCAGGGGGATGGCTACACCTTC; CDR3aa: CASSQERGQGDGYTF; len: 15; v_gene: TRBV4-1; j_gene: TRBJ1-2; abundance: many; d_gene: TRBD1
CDR3nt: TGCAGTGCTAGAGATAGTAGCGGGTATACGAACACCGGGGAGCTGTTTTTT; CDR3aa: CSARDSSGYTNTGELFF; len: 17; v_gene: TRBV20-1; j_gene: TRBJ2-2; abundance: -; d_gene: TRBD2
CDR3nt: TGCGCCAGCAGCTCTCCGCGACAGGGGGCACGAGAGACCCAGTACTTC; CDR3aa: CASSSPRQGARETQYF; len: 16; v_gene: TRBV5-1; j_gene: TRBJ2-5; abundance: many; d_gene: TRBD1
CDR3nt: TGCGCCAGCGGGGGGCCAGCAGCGCGTCCCAGGGAAACCGGGGAGCTGTTTTTT; CDR3aa: CASGGPAARPRETGELFF; len: 18; v_gene: TRBV5-1; j_gene: TRBJ2-2; abundance: few; d_gene: -
CDR3nt: TGTGCCAGCAGTTTAAGGGGGGGCTCCAATCAGCCCCAGCATTTT; CDR3aa: CASSLRGGSNQPQHF; len: 15; v_gene: TRBV12-3/TRBV12-4; j_gene: TRBJ1-5; abundance: many; d_gene: -
CDR3nt: TGTGCCAGCGGACTACAGGTCGGGGGGCAAGAGACCCAGTACTTC; CDR3aa: CASGLQVGGQETQYF; len: 15; v_gene: TRBV13; j_gene: TRBJ2-5; abundance: many; d_gene: TRBD2
CDR3nt: TGTGCCGCAAGCCAGGGGGCCGGCACTGAAGCTTTCTTT; CDR3aa: CAASQGAGTEAFF; len: 13; v_gene: TRBV13; j_gene: TRBJ1-1; abundance: few; d_gene: TRBD1
CDR3nt: TGTGCCAGCAGCCGACTAGCGGATAGCACAGATACGCAGTATTTT; CDR3aa: CASSRLADSTDTQYF; len: 15; v_gene: TRBV12-3/TRBV12-4; j_gene: TRBJ2-3; abundance: many; d_gene: TRBD2
CDR3nt: TGTGCCAGCAGTTACTCAGGGGGGGCTAATGAAAAACTGTTTTTT; CDR3aa: CASSYSGGANEKLFF; len: 15; v_gene: TRBV6-6; j_gene: TRBJ1-4; abundance: few; d_gene: -
CDR3nt: TGTGCCAGCAGCCAACTCGGACTAGCGGGAGACAATGAGCAGTTCTTC; CDR3aa: CASSQLGLAGDNEQFF; len: 16; v_gene: TRBV14; j_gene: TRBJ2-1; abundance: many; d_gene: TRBD2
CDR3nt: TGCAGCGGCCGCTTCGCGGGGGCCTCCTACGAGCAGTACTTC; CDR3aa: CSGRFAGASYEQYF; len: 14; v_gene: TRBV29-1; j_gene: TRBJ2-7; abundance: few; d_gene: -
CDR3nt: TGTGCCAGCAGTTTTTCGTCAGGGGCTCAGCCCCAGCATTTT; CDR3aa: CASSFSSGAQPQHF; len: 14; v_gene: TRBV12-3/TRBV12-4; j_gene: TRBJ1-5; abundance: -; d_gene: -
CDR3nt: TGTGCCAGCAGCTCGGGGATTCAGCCCCAGCATTTT; CDR3aa: CASSSGIQPQHF; len: 12; v_gene: TRBV5-6; j_gene: TRBJ1-5; abundance: -; d_gene: -
CDR3nt: TGTGCCAGCATACATCACAGGGGCTATAATTCACCCCTCCACTTT; CDR3aa: CASIHHRGYNSPLHF; len: 15; v_gene: TRBV6-1; j_gene: TRBJ1-6; abundance: once; d_gene: TRBD1
CDR3nt: TGTGCCAGCAGCTCTGAGGGGCTAGCGGGAGCTGCGAGTACGCAGTATTTT; CDR3aa: CASSSEGLAGAASTQYF; len: 17; v_gene: TRBV7-9; j_gene: TRBJ2-3; abundance: few; d_gene: TRBD2
CDR3nt: TGTGCCAGCAGCTTAGACATTTTAATCAGCTCCTATAATTCACCCCTCCACTTT; CDR3aa: CASSLDILISSYNSPLHF; len: 18; v_gene: TRBV7-2; j_gene: TRBJ1-6; abundance: many; d_gene: -
CDR3nt: TGTGCCAGCAGTTACTCAGGGGTTCGTCTTAATGAAAAACTGTTTTTT; CDR3aa: CASSYSGVRLNEKLFF; len: 16; v_gene: TRBV6-6; j_gene: TRBJ1-4; abundance: many; d_gene: -
CDR3nt: TGTGCCAGCAGGTTGACAGAGACCCAGTACTTC; CDR3aa: CASRLTETQYF; len: 11; v_gene: TRBV12-3/TRBV12-4; j_gene: TRBJ2-5; abundance: many; d_gene: -
CDR3nt: TGTGCCAGCAGTTACGGAGTCAGGAATCAGCCCCAGCATTTT; CDR3aa: CASSYGVRNQPQHF; len: 14; v_gene: TRBV6-2/TRBV6-3; j_gene: TRBJ1-5; abundance: few; d_gene: -
CDR3nt: TGTGCCAGCAGCCCAGAACCGCCCTACGAGCAGTACTTC; CDR3aa: CASSPEPPYEQYF; len: 13; v_gene: TRBV7-9; j_gene: TRBJ2-7; abundance: many; d_gene: -
CDR3nt: TGTGCCAGCAGCCAGAGAATTGACAGCTACAATGAGCAGTTCTTC; CDR3aa: CASSQRIDSYNEQFF; len: 15; v_gene: TRBV13; j_gene: TRBJ2-1; abundance: many; d_gene: -
CDR3nt: TGTGCCAGCAGCTTGGCCCAGGGCCACAATGAGCAGTTCTTC; CDR3aa: CASSLAQGHNEQFF; len: 14; v_gene: TRBV5-8; j_gene: TRBJ2-1; abundance: -; d_gene: -
CDR3nt: TGTGCCAGCACTCTAACGGGGACAGGAAGACCCGGGGAGCTGTTTTTT; CDR3aa: CASTLTGTGRPGELFF; len: 16; v_gene: TRBV6-5; j_gene: TRBJ2-2; abundance: many; d_gene: TRBD1
CDR3nt: TGTGCCAGCAGTGAAGCTTGGCCGGGGGCCGGGCAGCCCCAGCATTTT; CDR3aa: CASSEAWPGAGQPQHF; len: 16; v_gene: TRBV6-1; j_gene: TRBJ1-5; abundance: many; d_gene: -
CDR3nt: TGTGCCAGCAGTTTACATTCTGGACAAATGTACGAGCAGTACTTC; CDR3aa: CASSLHSGQMYEQYF; len: 15; v_gene: TRBV27; j_gene: TRBJ2-7; abundance: many; d_gene: -
CDR3nt: TGCGCCAGCAGCCCCAAAGAATCGAACTATGGCTACACCTTC; CDR3aa: CASSPKESNYGYTF; len: 14; v_gene: TRBV5-1; j_gene: TRBJ1-2; abundance: few; d_gene: -